The rows below give T cell receptor beta chains drawn from one sample of a study of CD8 T cells in Susac syndrome. TCRdb redid the calling of the immunoSEQ multiplex PCR reads with MiXCR, one entry per CDR3 protein. Of some 450,000 distinct CDR3 sequences in the sample, around 85% are singletons; the top ten hold about 0.12%. The sequenced sample consisted of CD8+ T cells from PBMCs. These TCRs come from a human donor with multiple sclerosis. The CDR3 runs from the conserved cysteine through the conserved F or W.

>TRBV19|TRBJ1-5
CASSPTGGANQPQHF
>TRBV10-3|TRBJ2-3
CAIMPSVLAPDTQYF
>TRBV11-2|TRBJ2-2
CASSFVRGTGELFF
>TRBV27|TRBJ2-3
CASSPLLGLAALTDTQYF
>TRBV4-1|TRBJ1-5
CASSQEHSNQPQHF
>TRBV29-1|TRBJ2-7
CSAREGTGVKVQYF
>TRBV10-3|TRBJ2-7
CAISGDRGTDEQYF
>TRBV18|TRBJ1-2
CASSPPRSNPYGYTF
>TRBV10-2|TRBJ2-2
CASTPTSGRTTGELFF
>TRBV6-5|TRBJ2-2
CASSYSGTEAGPGELFF
>TRBV4-1|TRBJ2-1
CASSQDPEGDEQFF
>TRBV27|TRBJ1-2
CASSFTRQGLHGYTF
>TRBV7-9|TRBJ2-3
CASRQPSGLSTQYF
>TRBV4-1|TRBJ1-2
CASSQEGDGYTF
>TRBV4-1|TRBJ1-1
CASSQGPITEAFF
>TRBV5-1|TRBJ2-5
CASSETQETQYF
>TRBV28|TRBJ2-7
CASSPSGTSYEQYF
>TRBV4-1|TRBJ1-3
CASSQEGRLGNTIYF
>TRBV28|TRBJ1-2
CASTRPYRSDYGYTF
>TRBV6-5|TRBJ1-1
CASSSPRGQPMNTEAFF
>TRBV11-2|TRBJ2-7
CASSLGAAEQYF
>TRBV10-3|TRBJ2-3
CAISAEGVSQTDTQYF
>TRBV29-1|TRBJ2-1
CSSQTAQEANEQFF
>TRBV15|TRBJ2-1
CATSTEAGSSVMGEQFF
>TRBV19|TRBJ2-1
CASSITGANEQFF
>TRBV10-3|TRBJ2-3
CAISLGQASTDTQYF
>TRBV27|TRBJ1-1
CASSSTLTGWTEAFF
>TRBV27|TRBJ1-1
CASGTDRTDTEAFF
>TRBV28|TRBJ2-7
CASSLTSTGGSYEQYF
>TRBV5-4|TRBJ2-7
CASSMRQGSYEQYF
>TRBV2|TRBJ1-4
CASSVYLIDGDEKLFF
>TRBV6-5|TRBJ2-3
CASSYADRGHDTQYF
>TRBV5-4|TRBJ2-7
CASGPGERGAYEQYF
>TRBV7-8|TRBJ2-5
CASSLVGDHLDRRETQYF
>TRBV12-3/TRBV12-4|TRBJ2-2
CASSPWSGGNTGELFF
>TRBV15|TRBJ2-5
CATSTNPGLETQYF
>TRBV5-1|TRBJ1-6
CASSSSIGNSPLHF